The clone carrying this TCR beta chain was seen a few times. What it binds is unknown. The data derive from a study of cytomegalovirus exposure and HLA in healthy donors. Study information: Sequencing of about 179 million T cells in an earlier analysis found 100 million to 140 million unique TCR beta sequences. An early data release held around 80 million unique TCRs from HLA-typed donors. Overall study results and limits: Later, TCR association rates were found to vary by HLA locus, highest for DRB1 and lowest for HLA-C.

PCR used 60 Vbeta primers and 13 Jbeta primers. Only in-frame clones appear in the TCRdb table, and some are missing; sequencing was by immunoSEQ multiplex PCR. Of 140,000 or so clones listed, around 10% are singletons. The CDR3 consists of 16 residues. Germline V gene sequence: CDR1 SNHLY, CDR2 FYNNEI. Trimming stripped 1 base from V and 9 bases from J, with 19 bases between. The sequence was obtained from a male donor in good health and CMV-seronegative. The sequencing sample was made of PBMCs. The chain carries TRBV2 and TRBJ1-5; a weak D match, TRBD1 (6 bases). This chain's CDR3 is CASSEETGLSTRPQHF. In DNA form, the CDR3 reads TGTGCCAGCAGTGAAGAAACAGGGCTGTCGACAAGGCCCCAGCATTTT.